This TCR beta chain came from a study of blood T cell repertoires in COVID-19. Across the whole study: There were acute and convalescent COVID-19 samples, and they came from the United States, Italy and Spain. In each case, the material was cDNA or gDNA derived from T cells, B-cell-depleted T cells, or PBMCs.

Authors' data handling: Using reference gene primer amplification, nucleated cell counts were estimated. Profiled with immunoSEQ multiplex PCR; TCRdb holds only in-frame clones, not every one. V and J calls and clone size follow that table, whereas D and trimming were derived from the DNA. The table shows around 70,000 clones, with roughly 80% occurring only once. The CDR3 covers 14 residues. With 5 bases removed from V and 2 bases from J, the gap between germline ends came to 12 bases. Germline CDR1 reads LGHDT; CDR2 reads YNNKEL (reference sequence). This chain joins TRBV3-1 (or the pseudogene TRBV3-2) and TRBJ2-5, with D possibly matching TRBD1 (6 bases). This sequence was found in a woman in her sixties or seventies with acute or convalescent COVID-19. Sequences were obtained from peripheral blood. In nucleotides, the CDR3 is TGTGCCAGCAGCGAACGGACAGTTCAAGAGACCCAGTACTTC. Protein sequence: CASSERTVQETQYF.